At least ten counts were recorded for the clone carrying this T cell receptor beta chain. The sample is drawn from a study of T cells in Graves' hyperthyroidism and ophthalmopathy. There were TCR beta CDR3 regions amplified from RNA transcripts. The TCR CDR3 first-round RT-PCR relied on the HTBI primer set. TCRdb re-analysed the multiplex PCR reads in MiXCR, keeping a single row per CDR3 protein. The top ten clones hold 3.8% of a sample with fewer than 700,000 distinct CDR3 sequences, 15% to 20% of them seen once. The authors deemed Graves' hyperthyroidism stable absent ophthalmopathy progression within 18 months. CDR3 length: 15 amino acids. Trimming removed 6 bases from V and 9 bases from J; junction bases left unmatched: 14.

Input material: blood. The chain recombines TRBV12-3 or TRBV12-4 with TRBJ2-1; TRBD2 matches 7 bases. The clonotype originates from a woman aged 25 to 39 with Graves' hyperthyroidism. Here the CDR3 DNA reads TGTGCCAGCAGGGGGACTACCCCCCTTCATGGTGAGCAGTTCTTC. Its protein product is CASRGTTPLHGEQFF.